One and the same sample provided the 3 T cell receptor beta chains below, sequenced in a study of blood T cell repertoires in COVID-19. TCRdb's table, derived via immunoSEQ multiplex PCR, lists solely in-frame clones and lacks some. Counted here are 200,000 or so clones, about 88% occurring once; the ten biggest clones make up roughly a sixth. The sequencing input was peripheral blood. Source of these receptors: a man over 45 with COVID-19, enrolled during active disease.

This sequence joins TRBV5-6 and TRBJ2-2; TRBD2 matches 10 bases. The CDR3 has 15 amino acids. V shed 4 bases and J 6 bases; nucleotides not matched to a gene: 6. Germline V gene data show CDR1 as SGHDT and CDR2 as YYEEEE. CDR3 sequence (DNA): TGTGCCAGCAGCCCGTTAGCGGGGGGCGCCGGGGAGCTGTTTTTT. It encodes CASSPLAGGAGELFF.

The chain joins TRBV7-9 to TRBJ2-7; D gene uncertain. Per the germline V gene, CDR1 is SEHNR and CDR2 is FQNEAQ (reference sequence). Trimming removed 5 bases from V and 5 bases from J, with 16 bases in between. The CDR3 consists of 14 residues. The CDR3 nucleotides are TGTGCCAGCAGCGGAGTCGGGTCTTACAACGAGCAGTACTTC. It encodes CASSGVGSYNEQYF.

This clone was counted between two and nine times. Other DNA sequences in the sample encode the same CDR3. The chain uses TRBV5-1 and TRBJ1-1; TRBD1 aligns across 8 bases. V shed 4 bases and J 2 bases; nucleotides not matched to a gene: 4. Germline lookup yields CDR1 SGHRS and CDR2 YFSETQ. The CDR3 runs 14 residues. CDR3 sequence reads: CASSRGQANTEAFF. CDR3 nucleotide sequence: TGCGCCAGCAGCAGGGGACAGGCCAACACTGAAGCTTTCTTT.